This T cell receptor beta chain comes out of a study of blood T cell repertoires in COVID-19. The table came from immunoSEQ multiplex PCR; TCRdb's copy has only in-frame clones and leaves some out. The table has tens of thousands of clones, 85% to 95% seen once; the top ten hold 0.3% to 0.4%. In germline, CDR1 is LGHDT, CDR2 YNNKEL (reference sequence). Trimming removed 0 bases at V and 8 bases at J, with 13 bases between. This CDR3 is built from 14 residues. The specimen was peripheral blood. This chain connects TRBV3-1 (or the pseudogene TRBV3-2) to TRBJ1-1; D possibly corresponds to TRBD1 (6 bases). The TCR sequence derives from a man aged 45-60 years with COVID-19, enrolled during active disease. Written as DNA, the CDR3 is TGTGCCAGCAGCCAAGATATCACAGGGAGAGAAGCTTTCTTT. Amino acid sequence: CASSQDITGREAFF.